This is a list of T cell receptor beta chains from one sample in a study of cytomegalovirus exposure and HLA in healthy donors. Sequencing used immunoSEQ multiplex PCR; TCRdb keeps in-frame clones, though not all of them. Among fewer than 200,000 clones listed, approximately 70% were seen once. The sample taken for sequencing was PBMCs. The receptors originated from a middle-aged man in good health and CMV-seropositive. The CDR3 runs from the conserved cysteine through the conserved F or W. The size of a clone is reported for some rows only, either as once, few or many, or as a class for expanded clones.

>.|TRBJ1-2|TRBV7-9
CASSSAGTGGGYGYTF
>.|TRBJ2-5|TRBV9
CASSTNPGEINGLAGALQETQYF
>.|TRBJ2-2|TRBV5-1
CASSLKAGAATGELFF
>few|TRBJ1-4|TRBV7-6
CASSRGGVVANEKLFF
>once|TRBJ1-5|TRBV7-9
CASSLQKGDSNQPQHF
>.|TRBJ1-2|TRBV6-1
CASSDRTGGRHLRFGDAF
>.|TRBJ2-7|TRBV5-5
CASSVDRVNYEQYF
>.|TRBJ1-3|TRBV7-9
CSSSLVGARSGNTIYF
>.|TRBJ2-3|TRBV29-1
CSVRTEGWEYF
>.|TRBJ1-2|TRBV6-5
CASSDKHRGYTF
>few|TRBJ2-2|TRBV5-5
CASSLGTPTGELFF
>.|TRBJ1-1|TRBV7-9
CASSHSGWGSTEAFF
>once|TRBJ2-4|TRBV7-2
CASSANRGRYF
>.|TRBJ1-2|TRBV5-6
CASSFRVVAAGYTF
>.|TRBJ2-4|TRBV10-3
CAISPGQGLNIQYF
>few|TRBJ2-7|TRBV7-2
CASSLTGTIIYEQYF
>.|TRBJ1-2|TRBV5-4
CASSFQNGYTF
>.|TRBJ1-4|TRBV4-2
CASSQEGRTSKLFF
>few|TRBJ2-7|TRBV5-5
CASSSGQGFSYEQYF
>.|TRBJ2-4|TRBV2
CASTGAVAKNIQYF
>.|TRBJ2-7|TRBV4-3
CASSQITGQGYEQYF
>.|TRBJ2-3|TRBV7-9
CASSFPTSGGIFDTQYF
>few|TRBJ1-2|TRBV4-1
CASSQEGLNYGYTF
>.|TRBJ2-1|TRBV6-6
CASRAGTGSYNEQFF
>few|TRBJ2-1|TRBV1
CTSSQGTSGNEQFF
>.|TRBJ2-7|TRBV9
CASSPRQISYEQYF
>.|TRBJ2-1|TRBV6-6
CASSGTSGNEQFF
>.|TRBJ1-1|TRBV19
CASSIDGMGRHTEAFF
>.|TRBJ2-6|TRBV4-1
CASSQERQGTYSGANVLTF
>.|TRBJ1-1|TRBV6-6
CASSLPATVTEAFF
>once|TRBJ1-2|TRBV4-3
CASSQERGLYYGYTF
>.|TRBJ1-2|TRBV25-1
CASNGGTYGYTF
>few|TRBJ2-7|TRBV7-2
CASSLDIYEQYF
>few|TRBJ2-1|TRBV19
CASSNGDSYNEQFF
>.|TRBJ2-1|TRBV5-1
CASSDRTGTSGYNEQFF
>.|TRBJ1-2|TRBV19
CASSRGQGVANYGYTF
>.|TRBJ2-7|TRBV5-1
CASSPGHGIYEQYF
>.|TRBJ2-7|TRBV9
CASSVEGNYYEQYF
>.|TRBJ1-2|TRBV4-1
CASSPGTGRSYTF